This T cell receptor beta chain was sequenced during a study of T-cell reconstitution after alpha-beta-depleted transplantation in children. For TCRbeta, the library was prepared with unique molecular identifiers. Each CDR3 protein is one row after TCRdb ran MiXCR on the PCR reads. The sample lists hundreds of thousands of distinct CDR3 sequences, around 16% seen once, with over 0.95% in the top ten. Ten or more counts support this clonotype. This sequence originates from a human donor who donated a stem cell graft to a child with acute myeloid leukemia. Sequenced material: PBMCs from the stem cell graft donor, taken from the stem cell graft.

CDR3 residues: CSARDMLGAADTQYF. The CDR3 DNA follows: TGCAGTGCTAGAGACATGCTGGGGGCCGCAGATACGCAGTATTTT. This chain joins TRBV20-1 and TRBJ2-3; TRBD1 might be the D (6 bases). This CDR3 contains 15 residues. Deletions cut 0 bases from V and 4 bases from J, with 14 bases between. Germline CDR1 DFQATT, CDR2 SNEGSKA (reference sequence).